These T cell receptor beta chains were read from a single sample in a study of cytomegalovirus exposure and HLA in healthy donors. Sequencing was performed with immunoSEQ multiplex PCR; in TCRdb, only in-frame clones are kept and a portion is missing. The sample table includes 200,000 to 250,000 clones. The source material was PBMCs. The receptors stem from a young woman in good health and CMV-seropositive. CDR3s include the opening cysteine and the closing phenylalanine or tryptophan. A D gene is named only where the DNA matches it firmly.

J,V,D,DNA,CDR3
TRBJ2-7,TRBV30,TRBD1,TGTGCCTGGAGTGGTGGGACAGGACAATACGAGCAGTACTTC,CAWSGGTGQYEQYF
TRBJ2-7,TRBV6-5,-,TGTGCCAGCAGTCCCAGGGGGGACTCCTACGAGCAGTACTTC,CASSPRGDSYEQYF
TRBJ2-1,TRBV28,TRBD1,TGTGCCAGCGGCTACAGGGGGCTGGATGAGCAGTTCTTC,CASGYRGLDEQFF
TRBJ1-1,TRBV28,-,TGTGCCGTGGGGCGACCTAGTCTTACAGCTTTCTTT,CAVGRPSLTAFF
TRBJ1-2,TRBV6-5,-,TGTGCCAGCAGTTACAGGCAGGGTACCTATGGCTACACCTTC,CASSYRQGTYGYTF
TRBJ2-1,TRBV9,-,TGTGCCAGCAGCGTAGGAGGGACTTCCCTATACAATGAGCAGTTCTTC,CASSVGGTSLYNEQFF
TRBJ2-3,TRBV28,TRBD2,TGTGCCAGCAGCTCCGCTCGACTAGCGGGAGGAGATACGCAGTATTTT,CASSSARLAGGDTQYF
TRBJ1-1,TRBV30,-,TGTGCCTGGAGTGTTACAGATTTGAACACTGAAGCTTTCTTT,CAWSVTDLNTEAFF
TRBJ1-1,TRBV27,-,TGTGCCAGCGGTAAAAGGCCCCAGGTTGATACTGAAGCTTTCTTT,CASGKRPQVDTEAFF
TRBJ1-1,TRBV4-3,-,TGCGCCAGCAGCCAGGAGAGAGGGTCGGGAAACACTGAAGCTTTCTTT,CASSQERGSGNTEAFF
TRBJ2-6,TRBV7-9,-,TGTGCCGACTACTCTGGGGCCAACGTCCTGACTTTC,CADYSGANVLTF
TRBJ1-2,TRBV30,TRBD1,TGTGCCTGGTGGGACAGGGGTTTGGGCGGCTACACCTTC,CAWWDRGLGGYTF
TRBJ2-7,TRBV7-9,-,TGTGCCAGCAGCAACGTCCTCAGGACTGCGACCTACGAGCAGTACTTC,CASSNVLRTATYEQYF
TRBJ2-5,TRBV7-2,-,TGTGCCAGCAGCTTATGGGGAACGAGGGAAGAGACCCAGTACTTC,CASSLWGTREETQYF
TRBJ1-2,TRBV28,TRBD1,TGTGCCAGCAGCTCGACAGGGGTCTATGGCTACACCTTC,CASSSTGVYGYTF
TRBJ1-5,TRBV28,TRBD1,TGTGCCAGCAGTTCCGGCCTCAGGGGGTCCGTGAATCAGCCCCAGCATTTT,CASSSGLRGSVNQPQHF
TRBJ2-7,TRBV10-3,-,TGTGCCACCCGCGACGAAGGGAGATCCTACGAGCAGTACTTC,CATRDEGRSYEQYF
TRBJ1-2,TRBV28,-,TGTGCCACCGGCAGGGGTCCCAACTATGGCTACACCTTC,CATGRGPNYGYTF
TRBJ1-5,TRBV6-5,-,TGTGCCAGCAGCCCATTGGTCAGTCAGCCCCAGCATTTT,CASSPLVSQPQHF
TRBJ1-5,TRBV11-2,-,TGTGCCAGCAGCCAAGTAGGACAGACGAGCAATCAGCCCCAGCATTTT,CASSQVGQTSNQPQHF
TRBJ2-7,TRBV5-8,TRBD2,TGTGCCAGCAGCGACAGCGGGAACGACGAGCAGTACTTC,CASSDSGNDEQYF
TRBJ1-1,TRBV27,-,TGTGCCAGCAGTTTAATCCCACTCCAAGAAGCTTTCTTT,CASSLIPLQEAFF
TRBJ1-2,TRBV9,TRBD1,TGTGCCAGCAGCGTAGTCGACAGGGGGCATGGCTACACCTTC,CASSVVDRGHGYTF
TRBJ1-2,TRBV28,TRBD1,TGTGCCAGCAGTTCAGACAGGGGGAGGGGCTACACCTTC,CASSSDRGRGYTF
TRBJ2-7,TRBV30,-,TGTGCCTGGAGTTTTACGGGCAGGGCGCTCTACGAGCAGTACTTC,CAWSFTGRALYEQYF
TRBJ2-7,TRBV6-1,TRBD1,TGTGCCAGCAGAGTCCGCCCGGGACAGGGGACGATGCAGTACTTC,CASRVRPGQGTMQYF
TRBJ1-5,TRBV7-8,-,TGTGCCAGCAGCTTATTAGCCAGACGGGATCAGCCCCAGCATTTT,CASSLLARRDQPQHF
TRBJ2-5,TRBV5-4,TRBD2,TGTGCCAGCACCTTAGCGGGGGGGCAAGAGACCCAGTACTTC,CASTLAGGQETQYF
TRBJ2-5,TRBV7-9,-,TGTGCCAGCAGCGAACAAGACTACCAAGAGACCCAGTACTTC,CASSEQDYQETQYF
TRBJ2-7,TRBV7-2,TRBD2,TGTGCCAGCAGTTTGGGAGCGGGAGGTACTTACGAGCAGTACTTC,CASSLGAGGTYEQYF
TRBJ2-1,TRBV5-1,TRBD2,TGCGCCAGTAAACTAGCGGCTACCTCCTACAATGAGCAGTTCTTC,CASKLAATSYNEQFF
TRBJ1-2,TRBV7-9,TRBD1,TGTGCCAGCAGCTTAGTATCGGGGACAGGACCTTCCCTCGGGGGCTACACCTTC,CASSLVSGTGPSLGGYTF
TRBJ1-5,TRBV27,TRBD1,TGTGCCAGCAGTTTGTCTGGACAGGGGCAGCCCCAGCATTTT,CASSLSGQGQPQHF
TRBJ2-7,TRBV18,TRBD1,TGTGCCAGCTCACCAGGGACAGGGATCTACGAGCAGTACTTC,CASSPGTGIYEQYF
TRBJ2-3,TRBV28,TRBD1,TGTGCCAGCAGTCCGACAGGGGGGCCAGATACGCAGTATTTT,CASSPTGGPDTQYF
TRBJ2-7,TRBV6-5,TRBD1,TGTGCCAGCCGGGACAGGTCCTACGAGCAGTACTTC,CASRDRSYEQYF
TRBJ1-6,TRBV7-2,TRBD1,TGTGCCAGCAGCTTAATCTCCCGTCGGACAGGGGGCAATTCACCCCTCCACTTT,CASSLISRRTGGNSPLHF
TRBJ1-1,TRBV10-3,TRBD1,TGTGCCATCAGTGAGTCTTCGCAGGGGGACACTGAAGCTTTCTTT,CAISESSQGDTEAFF
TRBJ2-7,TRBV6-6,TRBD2,TGTGCCAGCAGTTACGCTAGCGGGAATTCCTACGAGCAGTACTTC,CASSYASGNSYEQYF
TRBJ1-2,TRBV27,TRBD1,TGTGCCAGCAGTCAGGGGACAGCCCCCAACTATGGCTACACCTTC,CASSQGTAPNYGYTF
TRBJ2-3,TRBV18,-,TGTGCCAGCTCACCGGAAGTCGGGGCAGATACGCAGTATTTT,CASSPEVGADTQYF
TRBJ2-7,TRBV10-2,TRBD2,TGCGCCAGCAGCAAGGGACTAGCGGGCCTGTCCTACGAGCAGTACTTC,CASSKGLAGLSYEQYF
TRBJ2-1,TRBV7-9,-,TGTGCCAGCAGCTTGGGGGTAGGACTAATGAATGAGCAGTTCTTC,CASSLGVGLMNEQFF
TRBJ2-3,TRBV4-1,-,TGCGCCAGCAGCCAAGAGGCCGTGACTCCTAGCACAGATACGCAGTATTTT,CASSQEAVTPSTDTQYF
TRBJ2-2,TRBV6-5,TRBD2,TGTGCCAGTCGGACTAGTCGGGACACCGGGGAGCTGTTTTTT,CASRTSRDTGELFF
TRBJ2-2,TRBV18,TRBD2,TGTGCCAGTTCTCCGACTAGCGGGACGTCCGCCACCGGGGAGCTGTTTTTT,CASSPTSGTSATGELFF
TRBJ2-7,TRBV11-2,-,TGTGCCAGCGGCTTGAGCCGGACACTCGAGCAGTACTTC,CASGLSRTLEQYF
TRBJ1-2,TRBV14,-,TGTGCCAGCAGCCAAGGTTCTCCCGGGTATGGCTACACCTTC,CASSQGSPGYGYTF
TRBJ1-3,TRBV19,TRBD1,TGTGCCAGTCCGGGACAGGGGACTTCTGGAAACACCATATATTTT,CASPGQGTSGNTIYF
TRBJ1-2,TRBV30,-,TGTGCCTGGATGAGGGTCGGGGGGGCAGGAGGCTACACCTTC,CAWMRVGGAGGYTF
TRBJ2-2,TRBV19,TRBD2,TGTGCCAGTACTCCCTTCCTGCGTGGACTAGCGGGGGGTTACTTTGTCACCGGGGAGCTGTTTTTT,CASTPFLRGLAGGYFVTGELFF
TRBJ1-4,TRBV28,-,TGTGCCAGCAGTTTAGGGCAGGGGAGTTGGGGCCAGTCAGGAAAACTGTTTTTT,CASSLGQGSWGQSGKLFF
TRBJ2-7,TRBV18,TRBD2,TGTGCCAGCGCGAGAAGTAGCGGGGGGGGCGGCGAGCAGTACTTC,CASARSSGGGGEQYF
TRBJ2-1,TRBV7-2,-,TGTGCCAGCAGCTTAGGGACTGACAATGAGCAGTTCTTC,CASSLGTDNEQFF
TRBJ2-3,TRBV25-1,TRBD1,TGTGCCAGCAGTGAATTGGACAGGACCACAGATACGCAGTATTTT,CASSELDRTTDTQYF
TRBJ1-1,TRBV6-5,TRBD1,TGTGCCAGCAGTAGGGAAGGGACAGTCTTCACTGAAGCTTTCTTT,CASSREGTVFTEAFF
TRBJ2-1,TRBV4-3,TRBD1,TGCGCCAGCAGCCATTACTCAGGGGGCGTCGAGCAGTTCTTC,CASSHYSGGVEQFF
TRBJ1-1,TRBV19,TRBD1,TGTGCCAGTAGTATGGCCCGGACAGGGAGGTCTGAAGCTTTCTTT,CASSMARTGRSEAFF
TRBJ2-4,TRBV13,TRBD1,TGTGCCAGCAGCCAAACTACGGACAGGATCCGAAACATTCAGTACTTC,CASSQTTDRIRNIQYF
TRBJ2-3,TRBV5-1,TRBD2,TGCGCCAGCAGCTTGGAAGCGGGGGGGAGGAGAGATACGCAGTATTTT,CASSLEAGGRRDTQYF